This T cell receptor beta chain is drawn from a study of shared clonotypes between healthy human individuals. CDR3 length: 13 residues. The V end was cut by 4 bases, the J end by 4 bases, with 10 bases between. Germline-derived CDR1 and CDR2 are MNHEY and SMNVEV (reference sequence). Naive CD8 cells lacked CD45RO and underwent positive selection for CCR7, leaving out terminally differentiated effector memory CD45RA+ cells. Generated by immunoSEQ multiplex PCR, the TCRdb table keeps only in-frame clones and is missing some. The sample lists about 2.2 million clones, 85% to 95% occurring once. Sequenced input: naive CD8+ T cells from PBMCs. The clonotype comes from a man between 18 and 35 years old in good health. Some clones in this sample may be carry-over from other donors' samples. The chain is built from TRBV27 and TRBJ1-1; D is possibly TRBD1 (5 bases). Here the CDR3 DNA reads TGTGCCAGCAGTTGGGGGTACCGCACTGAAGCTTTCTTT. It yields the protein CASSWGYRTEAFF.